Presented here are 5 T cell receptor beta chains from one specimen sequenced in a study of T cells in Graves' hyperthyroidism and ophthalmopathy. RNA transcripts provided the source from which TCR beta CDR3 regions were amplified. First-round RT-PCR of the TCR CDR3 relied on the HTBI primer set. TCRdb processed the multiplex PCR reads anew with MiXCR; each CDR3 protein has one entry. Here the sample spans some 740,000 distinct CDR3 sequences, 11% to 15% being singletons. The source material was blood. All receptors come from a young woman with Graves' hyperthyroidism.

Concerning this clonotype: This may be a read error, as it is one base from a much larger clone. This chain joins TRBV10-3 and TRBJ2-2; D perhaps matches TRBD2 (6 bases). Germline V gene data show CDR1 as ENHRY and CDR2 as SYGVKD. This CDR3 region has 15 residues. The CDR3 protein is CAISVELARTGELSF. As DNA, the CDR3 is TGTGCCATCAGTGTGGAGCTAGCGAGGACCGGGGAGCTGTCTTTT.

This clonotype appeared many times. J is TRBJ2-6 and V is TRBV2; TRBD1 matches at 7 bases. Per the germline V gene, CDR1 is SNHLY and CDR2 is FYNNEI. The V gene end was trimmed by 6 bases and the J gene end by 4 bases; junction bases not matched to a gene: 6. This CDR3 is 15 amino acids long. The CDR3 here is CASRLTGAGANVLTF. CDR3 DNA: TGTGCCAGCAGATTAACAGGGGCAGGGGCCAACGTCCTGACTTTC. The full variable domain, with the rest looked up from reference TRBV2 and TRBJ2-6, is EPEVTQTPSHQVTQMGQEVILRCVPISNHLYFYWYRQILGQKVEFLVSFYNNEISEKSEIFDDQFSVERPDGSNFTLKIRSTKLEDSAMYFCASRLTGAGANVLTFGAGSRLTVL.

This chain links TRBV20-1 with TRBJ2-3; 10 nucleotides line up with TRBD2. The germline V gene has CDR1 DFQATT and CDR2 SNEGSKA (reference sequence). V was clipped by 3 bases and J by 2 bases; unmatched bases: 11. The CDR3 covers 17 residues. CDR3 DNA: TGCAGTGCTAGTGACAGCGGGAGGGCCGGGGTCACAGATACGCAGTATTTT. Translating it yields CSASDSGRAGVTDTQYF.

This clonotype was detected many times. CDR3 in DNA: TGTGCCAGCAGCCAAGATTGGGGGATTTACAATGAGCAGTTCTTC. This gives the protein CASSQDWGIYNEQFF. The rearrangement uses TRBV3-1 and TRBJ2-1; D is tentatively TRBD1 or TRBD2 (5 bases each). Germline loops: CDR1 LGHDT, CDR2 YNNKEL (reference sequence). The CDR3 totals 15 residues. V was pared by 0 bases and J by 4 bases, with 10 bases between.

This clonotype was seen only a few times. The CDR3 DNA follows: TGCGCCAGCAGCCAAGGGTCTGGCGACAGGGGCTCCTACGAGCAGTACTTC. Protein: CASSQGSGDRGSYEQYF. The V call is TRBV4-1, the J call TRBJ2-7; 8 bases line up with TRBD1. Germline V gene data show CDR1 as MGHRA and CDR2 as YSYEKL. Germline trimming cut 1 base from V and 0 bases from J; bases unmatched to any gene: 8. The CDR3 length is 17 residues.